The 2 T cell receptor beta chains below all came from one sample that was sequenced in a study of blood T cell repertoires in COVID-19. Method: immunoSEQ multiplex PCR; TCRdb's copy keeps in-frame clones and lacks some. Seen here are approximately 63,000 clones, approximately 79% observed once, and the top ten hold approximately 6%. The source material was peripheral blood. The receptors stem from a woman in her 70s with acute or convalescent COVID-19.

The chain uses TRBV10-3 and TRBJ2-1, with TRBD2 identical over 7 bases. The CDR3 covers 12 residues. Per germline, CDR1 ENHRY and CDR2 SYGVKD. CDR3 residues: CASGNPYNEQFF. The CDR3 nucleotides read TGTGCAAGCGGGAACCCCTACAATGAGCAGTTCTTC.

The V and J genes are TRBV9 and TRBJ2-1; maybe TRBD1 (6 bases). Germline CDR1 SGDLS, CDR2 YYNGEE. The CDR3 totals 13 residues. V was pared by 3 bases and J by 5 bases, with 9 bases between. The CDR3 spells CASSEGHHNEQFF. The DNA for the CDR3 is TGTGCCAGCAGCGAGGGACACCACAATGAGCAGTTCTTC.